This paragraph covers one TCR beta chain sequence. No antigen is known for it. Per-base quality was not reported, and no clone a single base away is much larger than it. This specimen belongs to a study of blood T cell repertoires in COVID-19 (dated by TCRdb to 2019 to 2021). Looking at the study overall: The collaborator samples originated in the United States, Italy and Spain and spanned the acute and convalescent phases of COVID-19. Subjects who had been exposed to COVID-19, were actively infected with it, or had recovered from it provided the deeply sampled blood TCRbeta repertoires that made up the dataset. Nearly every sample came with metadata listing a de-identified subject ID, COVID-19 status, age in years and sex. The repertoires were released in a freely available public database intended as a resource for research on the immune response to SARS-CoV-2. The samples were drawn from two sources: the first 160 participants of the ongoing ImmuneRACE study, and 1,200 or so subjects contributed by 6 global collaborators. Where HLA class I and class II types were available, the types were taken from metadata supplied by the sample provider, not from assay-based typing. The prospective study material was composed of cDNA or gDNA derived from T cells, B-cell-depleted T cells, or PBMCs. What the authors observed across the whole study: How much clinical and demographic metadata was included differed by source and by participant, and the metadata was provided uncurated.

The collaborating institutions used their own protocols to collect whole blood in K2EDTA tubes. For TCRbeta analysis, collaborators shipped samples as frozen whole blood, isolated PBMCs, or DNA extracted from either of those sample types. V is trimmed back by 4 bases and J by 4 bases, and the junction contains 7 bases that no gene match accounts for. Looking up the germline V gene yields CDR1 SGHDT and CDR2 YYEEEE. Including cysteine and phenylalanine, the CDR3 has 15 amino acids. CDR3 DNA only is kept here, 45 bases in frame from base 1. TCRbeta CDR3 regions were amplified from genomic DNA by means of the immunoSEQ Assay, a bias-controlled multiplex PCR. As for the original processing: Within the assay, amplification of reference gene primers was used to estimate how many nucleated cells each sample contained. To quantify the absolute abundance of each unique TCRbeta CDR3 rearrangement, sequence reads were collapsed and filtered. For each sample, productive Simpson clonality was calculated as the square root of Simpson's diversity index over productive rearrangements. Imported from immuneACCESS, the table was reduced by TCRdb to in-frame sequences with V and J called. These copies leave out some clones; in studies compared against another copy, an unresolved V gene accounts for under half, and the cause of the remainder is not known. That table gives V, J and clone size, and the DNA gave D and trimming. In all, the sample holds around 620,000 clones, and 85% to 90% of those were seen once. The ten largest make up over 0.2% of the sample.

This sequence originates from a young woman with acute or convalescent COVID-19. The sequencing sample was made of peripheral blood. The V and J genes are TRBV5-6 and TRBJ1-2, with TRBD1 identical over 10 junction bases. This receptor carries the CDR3 CASSLGQGEGYGYTF. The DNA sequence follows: TGTGCCAGCAGCCTAGGACAGGGGGAGGGCTATGGCTACACCTTC.